This passage covers 2 T cell receptor beta chains from one sample sequenced in a study of cytomegalovirus exposure and HLA in healthy donors. The PCR made use of 60 Vbeta and 13 Jbeta primers. Clones were sequenced by immunoSEQ multiplex PCR, and TCRdb holds only the in-frame ones, with some missing. Counted here are 150,000 to 200,000 clones, around 63% occurring once; the ten biggest clones make up 4.5%. Sequenced material: PBMCs. These receptors came from a woman aged 18-35 years in good health and CMV-seropositive.

The chain combines TRBV19 with TRBJ1-5; 9 bases are a match to TRBD1. With 6 bases clipped from V and 6 bases from J, the junction kept 18 bases outside the gene matches. The CDR3 sequence is 18 residues long. Germline lookup yields CDR1 LNHDA and CDR2 SQIVND (reference sequence). CDR3 DNA: TGTGCCAGTAGACCTACCTATCTGACAGGGGGTATAGGTCAGCCCCAGCATTTT. This translates into CASRPTYLTGGIGQPQHF.

This sequence joins TRBV2 and TRBJ2-3, with D possibly matching TRBD2 (6 bases). CDR1 and CDR2 (germline): SNHLY, FYNNEI. Trimming shortened V by 6 bases and J by 1 base, and 8 bases separated the two germline ends. The CDR3 spans 13 residues. The CDR3 reads CASREGRTDTQYF. DNA of the CDR3: TGTGCCAGCAGGGAGGGCCGCACAGATACGCAGTATTTT. Combining the CDR3 with reference TRBV2 and TRBJ2-3 gives the whole variable domain EPEVTQTPSHQVTQMGQEVILRCVPISNHLYFYWYRQILGQKVEFLVSFYNNEISEKSEIFDDQFSVERPDGSNFTLKIRSTKLEDSAMYFCASREGRTDTQYFGPGTRLTVL.